The sequence of this T cell receptor beta chain was determined in a study of a mutant IDH1 vaccine in newly diagnosed glioma. Looking at the study overall: Previous care, which was radiotherapy, temozolomide, or both, most often involved both.

General observations from the study: Among all patients, vaccine-induced immune responses occurred in roughly 93%.

Regarding this clone: The antigen is undetermined.

Profiling relied on immunoSEQ multiplex PCR, and the TCRdb table lists in-frame clones only, not all of them. The data show more than 20,000 clones, with 70% to 90% seen just once and 5% to 6% held by the top ten. Documented time point: baseline, week 1 (first vaccination visit). Indicated treatment: pre-vaccination baseline after standard-of-care therapy. Those who donated had recent WHO grade 3 or 4 IDH1-mutant, ATRX-lost astrocytomas. This CDR3 contains 16 residues. Germline CDR1 SGDLS, CDR2 YYNGEE. With V trimmed by 2 bases and J by 4 bases, 7 bases remained unmatched. The specimen was PBMCs, collected from a glioma patient treated with radiotherapy, temozolomide or both. The TCR was taken from a man aged 35 to 55 with glioma. The chain is built from TRBV9 and TRBJ2-5, with 11 positions matching TRBD2. The CDR3 spells CASSVGFGLAGETQYF. The CDR3, as DNA: TGTGCCAGCAGCGTTGGGTTTGGACTAGCGGGAGAGACCCAGTACTTC.